A single sample gave rise to the 29 T cell receptor beta chains below, sequenced in a study of T cells in Graves' hyperthyroidism and ophthalmopathy. Amplification targeted TCR beta CDR3 regions from RNA transcripts. The HTBI primer set served for first-round RT-PCR of the TCR CDR3. TCRdb used MiXCR to reprocess the multiplex PCR reads, holding one entry per CDR3 protein. The sample holds about half a million distinct CDR3 sequences, approximately 25% seen once. Sequenced: blood. These receptors all stem from a woman in her thirties with Graves' ophthalmopathy.

The sample holds a few counts of this clonotype. The chain links TRBV10-3 to TRBJ1-5; D is perhaps TRBD1 (6 bases). V lost 1 base to trimming and J lost 9 bases, with 19 bases between them. This CDR3 spans 16 amino acids. The V gene's germline CDR1 is ENHRY and CDR2 SYGVKD. The CDR3 DNA reads TGTGCCATCAGTGAGTATGGAACTGGGGGCCTCGGGCCCCAGCATTTT. It yields the protein CAISEYGTGGLGPQHF.

At least ten counts were recorded for this clonotype. CDR3 in DNA: TGCAGTGCTAGAGATCCAGGGGGCTATGGCTACACCTTC. Its translation: CSARDPGGYGYTF. V gene TRBV20-1 combines with J gene TRBJ1-2; 7 bases agree with TRBD1. Germline CDR1 DFQATT, CDR2 SNEGSKA (reference sequence). V shed 0 bases and J 4 bases; nucleotides not matched to a gene: 2. The CDR3 has 13 amino acids.

This clonotype occurred many times. V gene TRBV6-1 combines with J gene TRBJ1-1; D is possibly TRBD1 (6 bases). There are 14 residues in the CDR3. CDR1 MNHNS and CDR2 SASEGT come from the germline V gene. Trimming stripped 5 bases from V and 1 base from J, with 11 bases between. Here the CDR3 reads CASSTGTQNTEAFF. The CDR3 DNA is TGTGCCAGCAGTACCGGGACACAGAACACTGAAGCTTTCTTT.

This clonotype was found many times. The V and J genes are TRBV12-3 or TRBV12-4 and TRBJ2-7; possibly TRBD1 for D (6 bases). The CDR3 extends over 14 amino acids. Trimming stripped 5 bases from V and 2 bases from J, with 13 bases between. CDR3 sequence reads: CASSTAGTTYEQYF. As DNA, the CDR3 is TGTGCCAGCAGTACCGCCGGGACAACCTACGAGCAGTACTTC.

This clonotype was counted at least ten times. The rearrangement links TRBV28 to TRBJ1-1, with TRBD1 as a possible D gene (5 bases). Trimming took off 2 bases at V and 1 base at J, with 11 bases between the two ends. In germline, CDR1 is MDHEN, CDR2 SYDVKM. This CDR3 comprises 15 residues. The CDR3: CASSLVGAGNTEAFF. CDR3 sequence (DNA): TGTGCCAGCAGTTTAGTTGGGGCCGGGAACACTGAAGCTTTCTTT.

The V and J genes are TRBV6-1 and TRBJ2-7; unclear D gene. V was cut by 2 bases and J by 4 bases, with 6 bases left in between. Germline V lookup: CDR1 MNHNS, CDR2 SASEGT. The CDR3 covers 12 residues. The CDR3 loop is CASSENFYEQYF. For the CDR3, the DNA is TGTGCCAGCAGTGAAAATTTTTACGAGCAGTACTTC.

This clonotype was detected many times. The chain links TRBV2 to TRBJ2-7; TRBD1 agrees at 10 bases. With V trimmed by 7 bases and J by 2 bases, 11 bases remained unmatched. Germline V CDR1 and CDR2: SNHLY, FYNNEI. The CDR3 is made up of 16 amino acids. DNA of the CDR3: TGTGCCAGCATGACGGGACAGGGGAACCCCACCTACGAGCAGTACTTC. Residues: CASMTGQGNPTYEQYF.

The chain couples TRBV6-1 to TRBJ1-5; D gene ambiguous. Per germline, CDR1 MNHNS and CDR2 SASEGT. V was pared by 6 bases and J by 5 bases, with 14 bases between. The length of the CDR3 is 14 residues. The CDR3 reads CASSVVQLDQPQHF. CDR3 DNA sequence: TGTGCCAGCAGCGTAGTTCAGCTAGATCAGCCCCAGCATTTT.

This clonotype was detected ten times or more. The chain joins TRBV19 to TRBJ1-1, with D unclear. The V gene's germline CDR1 is LNHDA and CDR2 SQIVND (reference sequence). V lost 3 bases and J lost 4, with 12 bases in between. This CDR3 region has 14 residues. CDR3 sequence: CASSIWERSTEAFF. The CDR3 DNA sequence: TGTGCCAGTAGTATTTGGGAAAGGAGCACTGAAGCTTTCTTT.

This clonotype has a count of ten or more. The chain has TRBV29-1 and TRBJ2-5; D uncertain. Germline V gene lookup returns CDR1 SQVTM and CDR2 ANQGSEA. Trimming removed 6 bases from V and 0 bases from J, with 2 bases in between. CDR3 length equals 10 residues. CDR3: CSVDQETQYF. The CDR3 nucleotides are TGCAGCGTCGACCAAGAGACCCAGTACTTC. Drawing the rest from reference TRBV29-1 and TRBJ2-5, the complete variable domain is SAVISQKPSRDICQRGTSLTIQCQVDSQVTMMFWYRQQPGQSLTLIATANQGSEATYESGFVIDKFPISRPNLTFSTLTVSNMSPEDSSIYLCSVDQETQYFGPGTRLLVL.

Many counts were recorded for this clonotype. The rearrangement links TRBV20-1 to TRBJ2-5, with D possibly matching TRBD2 (6 bases). V was cut by 6 bases and J by 4 bases, with 15 bases left in between. The CDR3 contains 13 residues. Germline CDR1 is DFQATT and CDR2 is SNEGSKA (reference sequence). CDR3 residues: CSAESAEGETQYF. In DNA, the CDR3 is TGCAGTGCGGAGTCGGCGGAGGGAGAGACCCAGTACTTC.

This chain links TRBV28 with TRBJ1-1; 8 positions match TRBD1. CDR3 length: 17 amino acids. Germline V lookup: CDR1 MDHEN, CDR2 SYDVKM. V gave up 5 bases and J gave up 0 bases; unmatched junction bases: 11. The CDR3, as DNA: TGTGCCAGCAGTCGGACAGGGAATTTGGGGCTGAACACTGAAGCTTTCTTT. Its protein product is CASSRTGNLGLNTEAFF.

About this clonotype: A much larger clonotype is one base distant, so this may be a read error. J is TRBJ2-7 and V is TRBV12-3 or TRBV12-4; possibly TRBD1 for D (6 bases). This CDR3 comprises 14 residues. Trimming removed 6 bases from V and 0 bases from J, with 12 bases in between. The CDR3, as DNA: TGTGCCAGCAGCGGGACAAGGAGCTCCTACGAGCAGTACTTC. Residues: CASSGTRSSYEQYF.

This chain joins TRBV3-1 and TRBJ1-2; 7 bases fit TRBD1. The CDR3 runs to 14 residues. The V segment lost 2 bases and the J segment 4 bases; nucleotides outside the gene matches: 4. Germline values: CDR1 LGHDT, CDR2 YNNKEL (reference sequence). The CDR3 is CASSQYRGAYGYTF. DNA for the CDR3: TGTGCCAGCAGCCAATACAGGGGAGCCTATGGCTACACCTTC.

DNA of the CDR3: TGTGCCAGCAGAACACTTAGCGGGGGGAGGGACGAGCAGTACTTC. This translates into CASRTLSGGRDEQYF. The V and J genes are TRBV7-2 and TRBJ2-7; 10 bases agree with TRBD2. V shed 6 bases, J shed 5 bases, and the junction held 10 bases outside the gene matches. The CDR3 runs 15 residues. The germline V gene encodes CDR1 SGHTA and CDR2 FQGNSA.

This clonotype appeared many times. The CDR3 DNA reads TGTGCCAGCAGTTTCCGGGACCGTGAAGCTTTCTTT. It codes for CASSFRDREAFF. V and J are TRBV6-5 and TRBJ1-1, with TRBD1 as a possible D gene (5 bases). V was pared by 4 bases and J by 7 bases, with 10 bases between. CDR3 length: 12 amino acids. Germline-derived CDR1 and CDR2 are MNHEY and SVGAGI.

This clonotype has a count of ten or more. This chain links TRBV9 with TRBJ2-7; the D gene is possibly TRBD2 (6 bases). Trimming removed 2 bases from V and 0 bases from J, with 12 bases in between. The CDR3 spans 15 residues. Germline lookup yields CDR1 SGDLS and CDR2 YYNGEE. Written as DNA, the CDR3 is TGTGCCAGCAGCGTCGGACGGGGGAGCTCCTACGAGCAGTACTTC. Encoded protein: CASSVGRGSSYEQYF.

This clonotype was detected many times. The chain links TRBV28 to TRBJ2-7, with D perhaps TRBD1 (5 bases). V was trimmed by 6 bases and J by 3 bases, leaving 12 bases between them. The CDR3 is 13 residues long. CDR1 and CDR2 (germline): MDHEN, SYDVKM. The CDR3 protein is CASRLTANYEQYF. The CDR3 DNA reads TGTGCCAGCAGGTTGACAGCAAACTACGAGCAGTACTTC.

The chain joins TRBV7-6 to TRBJ2-5; D is unclear. V lost 6 bases and J lost 5, with 19 bases in between. Germline loops: CDR1 SGHVS, CDR2 FNYEAQ. This CDR3 is built from 15 residues. The CDR3 spells CASRVGIRRLETQYF. The CDR3 DNA sequence: TGTGCCAGCAGGGTTGGGATCCGACGGTTGGAGACCCAGTACTTC.

The chain carries TRBV29-1 and TRBJ2-2, with 7 bases identical to TRBD2. The CDR3 spans 12 residues. Looked up from germline, CDR1 is SQVTM and CDR2 is ANQGSEA. V shed 4 bases, J shed 7 bases, and the junction held 3 bases outside the gene matches. The DNA of the CDR3 is TGCAGCGTTGGTGGGAGGGTCGGGGAGCTGTTTTTT. Amino acids: CSVGGRVGELFF.

This clonotype appeared many times. V is TRBV4-1 and J is TRBJ1-1; 7 bases line up with TRBD1. Germline-derived CDR1 and CDR2 are MGHRA and YSYEKL. With 2 bases clipped from V and 1 base from J, the junction kept 4 bases outside the gene matches. This CDR3 comprises 15 residues. The CDR3 sequence is CASSQPTGKNTEAFF. Here the CDR3 DNA reads TGCGCCAGCAGCCAACCGACAGGGAAGAACACTGAAGCTTTCTTT.

The V gene is TRBV5-6, the J gene TRBJ2-7; D gene ambiguous. The length of the CDR3 is 14 residues. The germline gives CDR1 SGHDT, CDR2 YYEEEE. With 2 bases removed from V and 2 bases from J, the gap between germline ends came to 11 bases. The DNA for the CDR3 is TGTGCCAGCAGCTTCCTAAGCGATCCCTACGAGCAGTACTTC. Translated: CASSFLSDPYEQYF.

In this sample, this clonotype turned up a few times. V and J are TRBV6-5 and TRBJ1-2, with a possible D match to TRBD1 (5 bases). Trimming took 10 bases from V and 0 from J, leaving 18 bases between them. This CDR3 region has 15 residues. CDR1 and CDR2 from the germline V gene are MNHEY and SVGAGI. The CDR3 region has the DNA TGTGCCACCAAGGGCGGGGGGAGAACTAACTATGGCTACACCTTC. Protein: CATKGGGRTNYGYTF.

V usage is TRBV7-9 and J usage is TRBJ2-4, with TRBD1 matching over 7 bases. This CDR3 comprises 14 residues. V shed 1 base, J shed 5 bases, and the junction held 2 bases outside the gene matches. The germline CDR1 and CDR2 sequences are SEHNR and FQNEAQ (reference sequence). CDR3 sequence (DNA): TGTGCCAGCAGCTTAGGACAGGGCCAAAACATTCAGTACTTC. Translating gives CASSLGQGQNIQYF.

The chain uses TRBV20-1 and TRBJ2-5, with 8 positions matching TRBD2. The CDR3 consists of 12 residues. Looked up from germline, CDR1 is DFQATT and CDR2 is SNEGSKA (reference sequence). Losses at the gene ends were 5 bases for V and 5 bases for J; bases not matched to a gene: 4. CDR3 loop: CSAEGTSETQYF. The CDR3 nucleotides read TGCAGTGCTGAAGGGACTAGTGAGACCCAGTACTTC.

In its sample, this clonotype was seen many times. V is TRBV20-1 and J is TRBJ1-5; 10 bases agree with TRBD1. CDR1 and CDR2 (germline): DFQATT, SNEGSKA (reference sequence). The CDR3 length is 15 residues. Trimming at V came to 6 bases and at J to 2 bases, leaving 7 bases not matched to a gene. As DNA, the CDR3 is TGCAGTGCGCAAGACAGGGGGCTTGGCAATCAGCCCCAGCATTTT. As protein: CSAQDRGLGNQPQHF.

The table lists this clonotype with a count of one. The chain carries TRBV12-3 or TRBV12-4 and TRBJ1-5; D perhaps matches TRBD1 (6 bases). With 4 bases removed from V and 7 bases from J, the gap between germline ends came to 14 bases. The CDR3 is 14 amino acids. In DNA form, the CDR3 reads TGTGCCAGCAGTTCAGGGGATACGCGGCAGCCCCAGCATTTT. Translated, it gives CASSSGDTRQPQHF.

The genes are TRBV7-2 and TRBJ2-2; D is ambiguous. This CDR3 is 13 amino acids long. Germline V gives CDR1 SGHTA, CDR2 FQGNSA. V dropped 1 base and J dropped 6 bases, with 6 bases sitting between them. This CDR3 reads CASSLVRPGELFF. CDR3 DNA: TGTGCCAGCAGCTTAGTTCGACCCGGGGAGCTGTTTTTT.

Comments on this clonotype: A much larger clonotype is one base distant, so this may be a read error. The chain has TRBV27 and TRBJ1-6, with D tentatively TRBD1 (6 bases). CDR1 is MNHEY and CDR2 is SMNVEV in the germline V gene (reference sequence). Trimming took off 2 bases at V and 0 bases at J, with 17 bases between the two ends. The CDR3 has 19 amino acids. The CDR3 here is CASSLRTEIPLSYNSPLHF. CDR3 DNA sequence: TGTGCCAGCAGTTTAAGGACAGAGATCCCTCTCTCCTATAATTCACCCCTCCACTTT.